A single sample is the source of the 9 T cell receptor beta chains below, sequenced in a study of neurological immune-mediated disorders. Via MiXCR, TCRdb re-called the 5' RACE reads, giving one row per CDR3 protein. The sample consists of 75,000 to 90,000 distinct CDR3 sequences, approximately 10% of them appearing once. The sample consisted of PBMCs. The receptors were sampled from a man in his forties in good health.

Ten or more counts support this clonotype. The rearrangement links TRBV7-9 to TRBJ1-6, with D unclear. The CDR3 contains 14 residues. V dropped 3 bases and J dropped 7 bases, with 10 bases sitting between them. Germline values: CDR1 SEHNR, CDR2 FQNEAQ (reference sequence). Here the CDR3 DNA reads TGTGCCAGCAGCTTGGAAGGGATGAATTCACCCCTCCACTTT. Encoded protein: CASSLEGMNSPLHF.

At least ten counts were recorded for this clonotype. The CDR3 loop reads CASSLEWTGYGYTF. The DNA of the CDR3 is TGCGCCAGCAGCTTGGAATGGACAGGCTATGGCTACACCTTC. The chain combines TRBV5-1 with TRBJ1-2; 7 positions match TRBD1. The CDR3 length is 14 residues. The junction had 3 bases not matched to a gene; V was cut back by 0 bases and J by 4 bases. Germline-derived CDR1 and CDR2 are SGHRS and YFSETQ.

This clonotype has a count of ten or more. The chain carries TRBV28 and TRBJ2-2; D not certain. Trimming took 3 bases from V and 9 from J, leaving 8 bases between them. This CDR3 is built from 12 residues. Germline V CDR1 and CDR2: MDHEN, SYDVKM. The CDR3 DNA follows: TGTGCCAGCAGTTTGTTGACGCGGGAGCTGTTTTTT. Its protein product is CASSLLTRELFF.

This clonotype was counted ten times or more. The chain has TRBV27 and TRBJ1-2; a weak D match, TRBD1 (6 bases). Germline CDR1 reads MNHEY; CDR2 reads SMNVEV (reference sequence). Trimming took 3 bases from V and 2 from J, leaving 13 bases between them. The CDR3 is 15 amino acids. CDR3 protein: CASSFGQGTNYGYTF. The CDR3 nucleotides read TGTGCCAGCAGTTTCGGGCAGGGGACGAACTATGGCTACACCTTC.

This clonotype appeared many times. The chain uses TRBV7-3 and TRBJ1-3; 8 bases are a match to TRBD1. The CDR3 spans 14 residues. V lost 4 bases to trimming and J lost 5 bases; unmatched junction nucleotides: 4. Germline lookup yields CDR1 SGHTA and CDR2 FQGTGA. The CDR3 loop is CASSSGQDRNTIYF. CDR3 nucleotide sequence: TGTGCCAGCAGCTCGGGACAGGACCGAAACACCATATATTTT.

This clonotype was counted ten times or more. The J gene is TRBJ2-7, the V gene TRBV5-1, with D perhaps matching TRBD1 (6 bases). Germline loops: CDR1 SGHRS, CDR2 YFSETQ. V lost 4 bases to trimming and J lost 2 bases, with 13 bases between them. The CDR3 loop spans 14 amino acids. Here the CDR3 DNA reads TGCGCCAGCAGCCCCCAGGGGTCCCCCTACGAGCAGTACTTC. Its protein product is CASSPQGSPYEQYF. The complete variable domain, with remaining parts taken from reference TRBV5-1 and TRBJ2-7, reads KAGVTQTPRYLIKTRGQQVTLSCSPISGHRSVSWYQQTPGQGLQFLFEYFSETQRNKGNFPGRFSGRQFSNSRSEMNVSTLELGDSALYLCASSPQGSPYEQYFGPGTRLTVT.

This clonotype has ten or more counts. This chain uses TRBV7-2 with TRBJ1-1, with D possibly being TRBD1 (5 bases). CDR3 length equals 16 residues. The germline V gene has CDR1 SGHTA and CDR2 FQGNSA. Between the trimmed V and J ends, which lost 5 bases and 4 bases, there was a span of 20 bases. CDR3 sequence (DNA): TGTGCCAGCAGCCCAGACAGCGCAATTGGGGGCACTGAAGCTTTCTTT. Protein: CASSPDSAIGGTEAFF.

This clonotype was found many times. The V call is TRBV4-1, the J call TRBJ2-7, with D unresolved. V was trimmed by 3 bases and J by 6 bases, leaving 15 bases between them. The CDR3 consists of 14 residues. Germline V gene data show CDR1 as MGHRA and CDR2 as YSYEKL. CDR3 sequence reads: CASSQTVTRTEQYF. CDR3 bases: TGCGCCAGCAGCCAGACCGTCACTCGAACCGAGCAGTACTTC.

By sample share, this clonotype is medium-sized. V is TRBV20-1 and J is TRBJ2-5; TRBD1 might be the D (6 bases). Trimming pared 5 bases from V and 3 bases from J, leaving 16 bases between. The CDR3 runs to 14 residues. Per germline, CDR1 DFQATT and CDR2 SNEGSKA (reference sequence). This CDR3 is CSAHSRGVEETQYF. The DNA for the CDR3 is TGCAGTGCTCACTCCAGGGGTGTTGAAGAGACCCAGTACTTC.